Below, 8 T cell receptor beta chains from the same sample are listed, as sequenced in a study of cytomegalovirus exposure and HLA in healthy donors. The PCR employed 60 Vbeta primers together with 13 Jbeta primers. Only in-frame clones appear in the TCRdb table, and some are missing; sequencing was by immunoSEQ multiplex PCR. Here the sample spans 150,000 to 200,000 clones, 75% to 85% being singletons. Sequenced material: PBMCs. These receptor sequences come from a woman aged 25 to 39 in good health and CMV-seronegative.

On this clone: Germline and junction disagree at one end, which may indicate a read error. The chain uses TRBV7-9 and TRBJ2-1, with 10 bases identical to TRBD1. CDR1 SEHNR and CDR2 FQNEAQ come from the germline V gene (reference sequence). The CDR3 is 16 residues long. CDR3 loop: CSSSSYRDRGYNEQFF. The CDR3 DNA sequence: TGTTCCAGCAGCTCGTACCGGGACAGGGGATACAATGAGCAGTTCTTC.

This clone was found a few times. V and J are TRBV6-5 and TRBJ1-5; D ambiguous. Germline V CDR1 and CDR2: MNHEY, SVGAGI. Trimming removed 5 bases from V and 0 bases from J, with 11 bases in between. There are 15 residues in the CDR3. The CDR3 reads CASSPQANSNQPQHF. CDR3 DNA sequence: TGTGCCAGCAGTCCCCAGGCTAATAGCAATCAGCCCCAGCATTTT.

This clone has more than one count but fewer than ten. The rearrangement links TRBV27 to TRBJ2-1; 9 nucleotides align to TRBD1. Germline CDR1 is MNHEY and CDR2 is SMNVEV (reference sequence). Germline trimming cut 5 bases from V and 3 bases from J; bases unmatched to any gene: 2. The CDR3 is made up of 14 amino acids. CDR3 loop: CASSLDRGYNEQFF. The CDR3 DNA reads as TGTGCCAGCAGTCTGGACAGGGGCTACAATGAGCAGTTCTTC.

The CDR3 loop is CASRVTGAGYTF. CDR3 coding DNA: TGTGCCAGCAGAGTCACAGGGGCGGGCTACACCTTC. The chain recombines TRBV28 with TRBJ1-2, with TRBD1 identical over 7 bases. Per the germline V gene, CDR1 is MDHEN and CDR2 is SYDVKM. The V and J ends lost 6 bases and 8 bases, in that order; junction bases with no gene match: 6. The length of the CDR3 is 12 residues.

The V call is TRBV28, the J call TRBJ2-7; 9 bases fit TRBD1. Germline V lookup: CDR1 MDHEN, CDR2 SYDVKM. The junction had 10 bases not matched to a gene; V was cut back by 5 bases and J by 5 bases. This CDR3 spans 15 amino acids. The CDR3 sequence is CASSPPGQGFDEQYF. Written as DNA, the CDR3 is TGTGCCAGCAGTCCTCCGGGACAGGGCTTCGACGAGCAGTACTTC.

This chain uses TRBV9 with TRBJ2-2, with 11 bases identical to TRBD2. The germline V gene encodes CDR1 SGDLS and CDR2 YYNGEE. The J segment lost 7 bases and the V segment lost 3 bases, leaving 17 bases of the junction unmatched. This CDR3 contains 19 residues. Here the CDR3 DNA reads TGTGCCAGCAGCGCCCTCTTGGGGGGTACTAGCGGGAGTGGCGGGGAGCTGTTTTTT. Amino acid sequence: CASSALLGGTSGSGGELFF.

The rearrangement joins TRBV25-1 to TRBJ2-2; D is possibly TRBD2 (6 bases). The CDR3 has 17 residues. Between the trimmed V and J ends, which lost 5 bases and 2 bases, there was a span of 18 bases. Germline V gene data show CDR1 as MGHDK and CDR2 as SYGVNS. CDR3 bases: TGTGCCAGCAGTCCACCGGGACTGAGATCCAACACCGGGGAGCTGTTTTTT. Protein sequence: CASSPPGLRSNTGELFF.

The V and J genes are TRBV6-5 and TRBJ2-5; 7 bases line up with TRBD2. The CDR3 sequence is 14 residues long. V was pared by 0 bases and J by 5 bases, with 3 bases of the junction left unmatched. CDR1 is MNHEY and CDR2 is SVGAGI in the germline V gene. CDR3: CASSYSRGGETQYF. Written as DNA, the CDR3 is TGTGCCAGCAGTTACTCGAGGGGAGGGGAGACCCAGTACTTC.